A selection of T cell receptor beta chains follows, all from one sample in a study of cytomegalovirus exposure and HLA in healthy donors. The method was immunoSEQ multiplex PCR; TCRdb's version includes in-frame clones alone and lacks a portion of them. The repertoire holds roughly 100,000 clones, with almost 80% as singletons. The sample taken for sequencing was PBMCs. The receptors here all came from a man between 60 and 75 years old in good health and CMV-seropositive. Each CDR3 is given with its conserved first and last residue. The order of the fields is J gene, V gene, clone size, D gene, CDR3 DNA, CDR3 protein. A D gene is named only where the DNA matches it firmly. Only some rows state a clone size, as once, few, many or a class for expanded clones.

TRBJ2-3	TRBV5-1	-	TRBD2	TGCGCCAGCAGCTCCGGACTAGCGGGGGATATAGGAGGTACGCAGTATTTT	CASSSGLAGDIGGTQYF
TRBJ2-7	TRBV7-7	-	TRBD1	TGTGCCAGCAGCCTGGGGACAGCCTACGAGCAGTACTTC	CASSLGTAYEQYF
TRBJ2-2	TRBV7-9	-	-	TGTGCCAGCAGTGTCCAGAGGGGGACCGGGGAGCTGTTTTTT	CASSVQRGTGELFF
TRBJ1-1	TRBV14	-	-	TGTGCCAGCAGCCACAGGGGCACGAACACTGAAGCTTTCTTT	CASSHRGTNTEAFF
TRBJ1-1	TRBV11-2	once	-	TGTGCCAGCAGCTTTTCGACTGAAGCTTTCTTT	CASSFSTEAFF
TRBJ1-5	TRBV6-1	-	-	TGTGCCAGCAGTGAAGCGCTTCGGGGTGGGCAGCATTTT	CASSEALRGGQHF
TRBJ2-7	TRBV11-2	few	-	TGTGCCAGCAGCCGGATCCTAGGACAACCCTACGAGCAGTACTTC	CASSRILGQPYEQYF
TRBJ2-7	TRBV6-5	-	-	TGTGCCAGCAGTTACTCGAGATCCCATGGTGGGCAGTACTTC	CASSYSRSHGGQYF
TRBJ2-1	TRBV2	-	TRBD2	TGTGCCAGCAGTGGGAGCGGGGGCACCTACAATGAGCAGTTCTTC	CASSGSGGTYNEQFF
TRBJ2-7	TRBV7-6	-	-	TGTGCCAGCAGCCGCGTGCGCCAAGCCTACGAGCAGTACTTC	CASSRVRQAYEQYF
TRBJ2-3	TRBV9	-	TRBD2	TGTGCCAGCAGCGTAGATCCTAGCGGGGGGGTCACAGATACGCAGTATTTT	CASSVDPSGGVTDTQYF
TRBJ2-7	TRBV5-3	-	-	TGTGCCAGAAGCTTGGCGGGACAAAACTACGAGCAGTACTTC	CARSLAGQNYEQYF
TRBJ1-4	TRBV7-9	-	-	TGTGCCAGCAGCTTTCGACACCCTGTAGGCGAAAAACTGTTTTTT	CASSFRHPVGEKLFF
TRBJ1-5	TRBV28	-	-	TGTGCCAGCATTTCCCTAAGAGACAGGAATCAGCCCCAGCATTTT	CASISLRDRNQPQHF
TRBJ1-1	TRBV6-5	-	-	TGTGCCAGCAGTTACTCGACCCGGGGGTCAGGGGCTTTCTTT	CASSYSTRGSGAFF
TRBJ2-7	TRBV19	-	-	TGTGCCAGTAGTATACAACACCTCTACGAGCAGTACTTC	CASSIQHLYEQYF
TRBJ2-5	TRBV18	-	-	TGTGCCAGCTCACTGACAGTGAGAGAGACCCAGTACTTC	CASSLTVRETQYF
TRBJ2-5	TRBV2	-	-	TGTGCCAGCAGTGATCTTTTAGAGACCCAGTACTTC	CASSDLLETQYF
TRBJ1-5	TRBV6-5	-	-	TGTGCCAGCAGTTACTCAGGCGGGCCGCCCCAGCATTTT	CASSYSGGPPQHF
TRBJ2-3	TRBV4-1	-	TRBD2	TGCGCCAGCAGCCAAGATTTGCGGGGGGTCTCCGCAGATACGCAGTATTTT	CASSQDLRGVSADTQYF
TRBJ2-7	TRBV6-1	few	TRBD1	TGTGCCAGCTCCGCCCGGACAGGGGACCCCTACGAGCAGTACTTC	CASSARTGDPYEQYF